A selection of T cell receptor beta chains follows, all from one sample in a study of T cell responses to AZD1222 COVID-19 vaccine. Clones were sequenced by immunoSEQ multiplex PCR, and TCRdb holds only the in-frame ones, with some missing. This table holds approximately 160,000 clones, less than 95% found once. Sequencing used peripheral blood, obtained on day 0 of AZD1222 vaccination. These receptors were collected from an adult in good health. The CDR3 runs from the conserved cysteine through the conserved F or W. D genes are given only for firm matches.

J gene: TRBJ1-2; D gene: NA; V gene: TRBV5-6; CDR3 protein: CASSLYPYYGYTF; CDR3 DNA: TGTGCCAGCAGCTTGTATCCGTACTATGGCTACACCTTC
J gene: TRBJ1-5; D gene: NA; V gene: TRBV28; CDR3 protein: CAEGVSNQPQHF; CDR3 DNA: TGTGCCGAAGGGGTGAGCAATCAGCCCCAGCATTTT
J gene: TRBJ2-5; D gene: TRBD2; V gene: TRBV5-1; CDR3 protein: CASSLMASGGEETQYF; CDR3 DNA: TGCGCCAGCAGCTTGATGGCTAGCGGGGGGGAAGAGACCCAGTACTTC
J gene: TRBJ1-1; D gene: NA; V gene: TRBV28; CDR3 protein: CASSLGRGTEAFF; CDR3 DNA: TGTGCCAGCAGTCTAGGGAGGGGGACTGAAGCTTTCTTT
J gene: TRBJ1-1; D gene: NA; V gene: TRBV6-2/TRBV6-3; CDR3 protein: CASSRTVRNTEAFF; CDR3 DNA: TGTGCCAGCAGTCGGACGGTTCGGAACACTGAAGCTTTCTTT
J gene: TRBJ1-2; D gene: NA; V gene: TRBV25-1; CDR3 protein: CASSERSGYTF; CDR3 DNA: TGTGCCAGCAGTGAAAGAAGCGGCTACACCTTC
J gene: TRBJ2-1; D gene: TRBD2; V gene: TRBV28; CDR3 protein: CASSASGGPYNEQFF; CDR3 DNA: TGTGCCAGCAGCGCCAGCGGGGGGCCCTACAATGAGCAGTTCTTC
J gene: TRBJ2-1; D gene: TRBD2; V gene: TRBV3-1/TRBV3-2; CDR3 protein: CASSQDTGLDEFF; CDR3 DNA: TGTGCCAGCAGCCAAGATACGGGACTAGATGAATTCTTC
J gene: TRBJ2-2; D gene: TRBD1; V gene: TRBV5-1; CDR3 protein: CASSLLMRTGGNTGELFF; CDR3 DNA: TGCGCCAGCAGCTTGCTGATGAGGACAGGGGGGAACACCGGGGAGCTGTTTTTT
J gene: TRBJ1-3; D gene: NA; V gene: TRBV18; CDR3 protein: CASSPPPGAGNTIYF; CDR3 DNA: TGTGCCAGCTCACCCCCCCCCGGGGCTGGAAACACCATATATTTT
J gene: TRBJ1-4; D gene: NA; V gene: TRBV19; CDR3 protein: CASSLPGSEKLFF; CDR3 DNA: TGTGCCAGTAGTCTCCCGGGCTCAGAAAAACTGTTTTTT
J gene: TRBJ2-4; D gene: NA; V gene: TRBV19; CDR3 protein: CASSMDGGENIQYF; CDR3 DNA: TGTGCCAGTAGTATGGATGGGGGCGAGAACATTCAGTACTTC